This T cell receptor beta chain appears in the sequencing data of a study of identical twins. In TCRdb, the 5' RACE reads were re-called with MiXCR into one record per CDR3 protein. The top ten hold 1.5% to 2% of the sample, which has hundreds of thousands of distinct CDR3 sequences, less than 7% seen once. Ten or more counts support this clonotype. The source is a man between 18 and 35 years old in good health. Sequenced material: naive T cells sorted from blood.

The CDR3 bases are TGTGCCAGCAGTTTACGGTCCCGCTCCTACGAGCAGTACTTC. As protein: CASSLRSRSYEQYF. This chain joins TRBV12-3 or TRBV12-4 and TRBJ2-7; D ambiguous. V lost 2 bases and J lost 0, with 8 bases in between. There are 14 residues in the CDR3.